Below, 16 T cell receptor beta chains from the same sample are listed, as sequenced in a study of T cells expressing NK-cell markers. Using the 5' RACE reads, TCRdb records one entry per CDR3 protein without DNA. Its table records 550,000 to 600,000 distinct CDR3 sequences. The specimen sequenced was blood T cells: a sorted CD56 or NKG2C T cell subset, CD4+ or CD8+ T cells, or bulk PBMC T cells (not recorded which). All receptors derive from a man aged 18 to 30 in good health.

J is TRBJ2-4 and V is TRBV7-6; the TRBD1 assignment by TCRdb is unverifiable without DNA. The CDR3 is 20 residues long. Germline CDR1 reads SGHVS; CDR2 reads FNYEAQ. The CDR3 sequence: CASSSFSQGMVVGAKNIQYF.

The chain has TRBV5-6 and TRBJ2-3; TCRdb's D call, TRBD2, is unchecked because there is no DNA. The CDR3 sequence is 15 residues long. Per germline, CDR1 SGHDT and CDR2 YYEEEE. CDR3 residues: CASSFGAGVEDTQYF.

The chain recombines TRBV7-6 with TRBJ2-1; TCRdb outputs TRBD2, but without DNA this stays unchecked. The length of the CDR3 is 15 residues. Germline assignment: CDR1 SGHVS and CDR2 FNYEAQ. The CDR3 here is CASSLQRTNYNEQFF.

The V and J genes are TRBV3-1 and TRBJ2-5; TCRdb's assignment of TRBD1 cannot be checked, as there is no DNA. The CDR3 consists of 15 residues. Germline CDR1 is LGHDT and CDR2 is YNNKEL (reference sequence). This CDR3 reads CASSQGETGGKTQYF.

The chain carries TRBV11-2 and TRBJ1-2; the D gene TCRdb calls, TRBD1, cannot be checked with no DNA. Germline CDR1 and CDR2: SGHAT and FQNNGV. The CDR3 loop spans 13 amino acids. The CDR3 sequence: CASSYGTKHGYTF.

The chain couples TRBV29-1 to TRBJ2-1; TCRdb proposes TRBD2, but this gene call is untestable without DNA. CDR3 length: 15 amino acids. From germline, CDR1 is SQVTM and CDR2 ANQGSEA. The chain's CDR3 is CSVDLAGGYFNEQFF.

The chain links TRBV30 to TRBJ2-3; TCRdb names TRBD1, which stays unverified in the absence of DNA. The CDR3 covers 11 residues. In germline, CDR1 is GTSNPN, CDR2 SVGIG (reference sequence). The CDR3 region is CAWRSGRGQYF.

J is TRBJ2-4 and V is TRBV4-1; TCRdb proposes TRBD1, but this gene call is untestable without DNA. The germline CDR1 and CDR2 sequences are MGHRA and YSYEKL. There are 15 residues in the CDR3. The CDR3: CASSPLDLAKNIQYF.

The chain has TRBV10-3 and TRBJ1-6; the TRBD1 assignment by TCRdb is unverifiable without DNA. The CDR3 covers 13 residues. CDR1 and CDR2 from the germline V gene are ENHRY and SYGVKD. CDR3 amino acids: CAVQGAEGSPLHF.

This CDR3 is CASSLGRDRFGAFF. The chain combines TRBV28 with TRBJ1-1; the D call of TRBD1 rests on TCRdb alone, since no DNA is present to check it. Germline assignment: CDR1 MDHEN and CDR2 SYDVKM. This CDR3 is 14 amino acids long.

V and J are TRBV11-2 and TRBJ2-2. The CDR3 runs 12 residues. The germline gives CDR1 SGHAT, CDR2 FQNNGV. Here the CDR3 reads CASGMGTGELFF.

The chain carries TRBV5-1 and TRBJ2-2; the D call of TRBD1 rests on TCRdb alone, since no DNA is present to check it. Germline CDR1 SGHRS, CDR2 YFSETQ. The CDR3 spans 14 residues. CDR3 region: CASSSDRVPGELFF.

This CDR3 reads CASSFFSAGGEQFF. The V and J genes are TRBV6-2 or TRBV6-3 and TRBJ2-1; lacking DNA, the TRBD2 call made by TCRdb goes unchecked. The V gene's germline CDR1 is MNHEY and CDR2 SVGEGT. The CDR3 spans 14 residues.

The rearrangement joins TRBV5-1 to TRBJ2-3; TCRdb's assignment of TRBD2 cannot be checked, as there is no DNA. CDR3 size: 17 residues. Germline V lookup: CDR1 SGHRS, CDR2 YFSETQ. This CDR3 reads CASSLAQGGIYTDTQYF.

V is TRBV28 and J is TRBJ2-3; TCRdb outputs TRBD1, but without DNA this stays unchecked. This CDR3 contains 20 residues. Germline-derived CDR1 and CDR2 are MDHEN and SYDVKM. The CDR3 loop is CASSLRSIGTTKKSADTQYF.

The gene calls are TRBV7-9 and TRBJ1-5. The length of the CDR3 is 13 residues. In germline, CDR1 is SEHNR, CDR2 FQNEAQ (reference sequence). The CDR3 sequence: CASSPEGMQPQHF.